The rows below give T cell receptor beta chains drawn from one sample of a study of control samples from healthy donors and cancer patients. Assay: immunoSEQ multiplex PCR; the TCRdb copy retains only in-frame clones and omits some. The sample contains fewer than 200,000 clones, 70% to 90% of which appear only once. Sequenced material: blood. These receptor sequences come from a woman under 40 in good health. Each CDR3 is given with its conserved first and last residue. D genes are given only for firm matches. Rows may omit the clone size; those that give it use once, few, many or a size class.

J gene	V gene	D gene	clone size	CDR3 protein	CDR3 DNA
TRBJ2-7	TRBV7-2	NA	NA	CASSLAGDYEQYF	TGTGCCAGCAGCTTAGCGGGTGACTACGAGCAGTACTTC
TRBJ2-1	TRBV19	TRBD2	NA	CASSRAGGPSNEQFF	TGTGCCAGTAGTAGAGCGGGGGGGCCTTCAAATGAGCAGTTCTTC
TRBJ2-5	TRBV5-1	TRBD1	NA	CASSLVVLDRAGGTQYF	TGCGCCAGCAGCTTGGTTGTTTTGGACAGGGCCGGGGGGACCCAGTACTTC
TRBJ1-5	TRBV6-5	NA	NA	CASSYSGDSNQPQHF	TGTGCCAGCAGTTATTCGGGGGATAGCAATCAGCCCCAGCATTTT
TRBJ2-7	TRBV20-1	NA	NA	CSASDRSTTYEQYF	TGCAGTGCTAGTGATCGTTCGACAACTTACGAGCAGTACTTC
TRBJ1-4	TRBV30	TRBD1	NA	CAWSGGTGEKLFF	TGTGCCTGGAGTGGTGGGACAGGGGAAAAACTGTTTTTT
TRBJ2-5	TRBV28	TRBD2	NA	CASSRTSGGLGTQYF	TGTGCCAGCAGTCGGACTAGCGGGGGGCTTGGGACCCAGTACTTC
TRBJ1-3	TRBV7-9	TRBD1	NA	CASRDRVIGNTIYF	TGTGCCAGCCGGGACAGGGTCATCGGAAACACCATATATTTT
TRBJ2-7	TRBV5-6	TRBD1	NA	CASSWGTAEQYF	TGTGCCAGCAGCTGGGGGACAGCTGAGCAGTACTTC
TRBJ1-1	TRBV30	TRBD1	NA	CAWARDRVSMNTEAFF	TGTGCCTGGGCACGGGACAGGGTCTCGATGAACACTGAAGCTTTCTTT
TRBJ2-3	TRBV4-1	TRBD1	NA	CASSQFDRDTSDTQYF	TGCGCCAGCAGCCAATTTGACAGGGACACGTCAGATACGCAGTATTTT
TRBJ1-3	TRBV28	TRBD1	NA	CASSLTGSQGNTIYF	TGTGCCAGCAGTTTGACAGGGAGTCAAGGAAACACCATATATTTT
TRBJ2-4	TRBV11-2	NA	few	CASSLTAQNIQYF	TGTGCCAGCAGCTTAACGGCGCAAAACATTCAGTACTTC
TRBJ1-4	TRBV14	NA	NA	CASSQDILGDPAREKLFF	TGTGCCAGCAGCCAAGATATATTGGGAGACCCGGCGAGGGAAAAACTGTTTTTT
TRBJ2-3	TRBV7-2	NA	NA	CASSPGFTITDTQYF	TGTGCCAGCAGCCCGGGTTTTACGATCACAGATACGCAGTATTTT
TRBJ2-1	TRBV6-6	TRBD2	NA	CASSYVAGAYNEQFF	TGTGCCAGCAGTTACGTGGCGGGAGCGTACAATGAGCAGTTCTTC
TRBJ1-6	TRBV19	NA	NA	CASSMGAINSPLHF	TGTGCCAGTAGTATGGGGGCCATTAATTCACCCCTCCACTTT
TRBJ2-1	TRBV7-9	TRBD2	NA	CASSPTVAGVNPYNEQFF	TGTGCCAGCAGCCCGACTGTAGCGGGAGTAAATCCCTACAATGAGCAGTTCTTC
TRBJ2-3	TRBV14	TRBD1	NA	CASSRGQGLFDTQYF	TGTGCCAGCAGCCGGGGACAGGGCCTCTTTGATACGCAGTATTTT
TRBJ1-5	TRBV4-1	TRBD1	NA	CASSLTGTGIVQPQHF	TGCGCCAGCAGCCTTACCGGGACAGGGATTGTTCAGCCCCAGCATTTT
TRBJ1-3	TRBV14	NA	once	CASSQEWNTIYF	TGTGCCAGCAGCCAAGAGTGGAACACCATATATTTT
TRBJ2-1	TRBV6-5	TRBD2	NA	CASRPGLGDHNEQFF	TGTGCCAGTCGTCCGGGACTAGGGGACCACAATGAGCAGTTCTTC
TRBJ1-4	TRBV6-1	TRBD1	NA	CASSNGTGRGKLFF	TGTGCCAGCAGTAACGGGACAGGGCGGGGGAAACTGTTTTTT
TRBJ1-4	TRBV7-9	NA	once	CASSLGPEKLFF	TGTGCCAGCAGCTTAGGGCCTGAAAAACTGTTTTTT
TRBJ2-2	TRBV19	NA	NA	CASSDKNTGELFF	TGTGCCAGTAGTGACAAGAACACCGGGGAGCTGTTTTTT
TRBJ1-4	TRBV12-1	NA	once	CASSHDDRRGREKLFF	TGTGCCAGCAGCCACGACGACAGGCGCGGGAGGGAAAAACTGTTTTTT
TRBJ1-2	TRBV19	NA	NA	CASSIDRRQDNYGYTF	TGTGCCAGTAGTATAGATCGTCGACAGGATAACTATGGCTACACCTTC
TRBJ1-5	TRBV19	NA	NA	CASRGMAGNQPQHF	TGTGCCAGTAGAGGAATGGCAGGGAATCAGCCCCAGCATTTT
TRBJ2-2	TRBV19	TRBD1	NA	CASTSSGTGMNTGELFF	TGTGCCAGTACCTCTTCAGGGACAGGGATGAACACCGGGGAGCTGTTTTTT
TRBJ1-5	TRBV5-1	NA	once	CASSPEGPHQPQHF	TGCGCCAGCAGCCCCGAGGGTCCCCATCAGCCCCAGCATTTT
TRBJ1-6	TRBV28	NA	NA	CASSLDGLGSPLHF	TGTGCCAGCAGTTTAGACGGGCTCGGATCACCCCTCCACTTT
TRBJ2-2	TRBV2	TRBD1	NA	CASSDPGQGAGELFF	TGTGCCAGCAGTGACCCCGGACAGGGGGCCGGGGAGCTGTTTTTT
TRBJ2-1	TRBV25-1	NA	NA	CASSDAGAYNEQFF	TGTGCCAGCAGTGACGCAGGGGCCTACAATGAGCAGTTCTTC
TRBJ2-5	TRBV19	NA	NA	CASSHRSQETQYF	TGTGCCAGTAGTCACAGATCCCAAGAGACCCAGTACTTC
TRBJ2-7	TRBV29-1	NA	NA	CSAQGFYEQYF	TGCAGCGCACAGGGATTCTACGAGCAGTACTTC
TRBJ2-2	TRBV27	TRBD1	NA	CASSLRGQGGTGELFF	TGTGCCAGCAGTTTGCGGGGACAGGGGGGCACCGGGGAGCTGTTTTTT
TRBJ2-5	TRBV18	NA	NA	CASSHQETQYF	TGTGCCAGCTCACACCAAGAGACCCAGTACTTC
TRBJ1-6	TRBV18	TRBD1	few	CASSPGQINSPLHF	TGTGCCAGCTCACCGGGACAGATTAATTCACCCCTCCACTTT
TRBJ2-3	TRBV7-9	TRBD2	NA	CASSSLTSGSTDTQYF	TGTGCCAGCAGCTCCTTAACTAGCGGGAGCACAGATACGCAGTATTTT
TRBJ2-7	TRBV7-9	NA	NA	CASSPRGGLPDEQYF	TGTGCCAGCAGCCCAAGGGGAGGATTACCGGACGAGCAGTACTTC
TRBJ1-1	TRBV2	NA	NA	CASSIQGKHTEAFF	TGTGCCAGCAGTATACAGGGAAAGCACACTGAAGCTTTCTTT
TRBJ2-7	TRBV5-1	NA	NA	CASSTREGQQQYF	TGCGCCAGCAGCACCAGGGAAGGACAGCAGCAGTACTTC
TRBJ2-2	TRBV9	NA	NA	CASSVRRTGELFF	TGTGCCAGCAGCGTGCGCAGAACCGGGGAGCTGTTTTTT
TRBJ2-3	TRBV3-1/TRBV3-2	TRBD1	NA	CASSHGMDRGRADTQYF	TGTGCCAGCAGCCATGGAATGGACAGGGGGCGCGCAGATACGCAGTATTTT
TRBJ2-1	TRBV6-6	TRBD1	NA	CASSYEGASRFF	TGTGCCAGCAGTTACGAGGGGGCTAGTCGGTTCTTC
TRBJ2-3	TRBV28	NA	NA	CASSSGDGLTDTQYF	TGTGCCAGCAGCTCAGGGGACGGCCTCACAGATACGCAGTATTTT
TRBJ2-3	TRBV10-3	TRBD2	NA	CAISDSSGTSTDTQYF	TGTGCCATCAGTGATAGTAGCGGGACTAGCACAGATACGCAGTATTTT
TRBJ2-1	TRBV18	TRBD1	NA	CASSPPGTGSSYNEQFF	TGTGCCAGCTCACCGCCCGGGACAGGGAGCTCCTACAATGAGCAGTTCTTC
TRBJ2-1	TRBV12-3/TRBV12-4	NA	NA	CASSLGEQKVF	TGTGCCAGCAGTTTAGGCGAACAGAAGGTCTTC
TRBJ2-3	TRBV3-1/TRBV3-2	NA	NA	CASSLARGSTDTQYF	TGTGCCAGCAGCCTAGCACGGGGTAGCACAGATACGCAGTATTTT
TRBJ2-1	TRBV27	NA	once	CASSGRDRTSSYNEQFF	TGTGCCAGCAGTGGACGGGACAGGACTAGCTCCTACAATGAGCAGTTCTTC
TRBJ1-5	TRBV5-6	NA	few	CASSSSRVGGQPQHF	TGTGCCAGCAGCTCCTCCCGAGTGGGGGGGCAGCCCCAGCATTTT
TRBJ2-3	TRBV24-1	NA	NA	CATSDDPRGADTQYF	TGTGCCACCAGTGACGACCCCAGGGGAGCGGATACGCAGTATTTT
TRBJ2-6	TRBV10-3	TRBD2	NA	CAISASSGSSGANVLTF	TGTGCCATCAGTGCCTCTAGCGGGAGCTCTGGGGCCAACGTCCTGACTTTC
TRBJ2-7	TRBV5-1	TRBD2	NA	CASSYLAGSTYEQYF	TGCGCCAGCAGCTATCTAGCGGGCAGCACCTACGAGCAGTACTTC
TRBJ2-2	TRBV29-1	NA	few	CSVEGPNTGELFF	TGCAGCGTTGAGGGGCCGAACACCGGGGAGCTGTTTTTT